Below, one T cell receptor beta chain is given with its context. Antigen: not known. Investigators isolated RNA and reverse transcribed it into cDNA to act as the sequencing template. TCRdb keeps only in-frame clones here, not all; method: immunoSEQ multiplex PCR. Of about 34,000 clones in the sample, 60% to 85% were seen once. Starting from PBMCs, sorting isolated CD4+ and CD8+ T cells. The data belong to a study of CD8+ T cells in alopecia areata. Points from the study as a whole: Clonality was higher in lesional than normal scalp, especially in alopecia totalis/universalis.

This CDR3 is built from 12 residues. The ends were cut back, 6 bases at V and 8 bases at J, with 14 bases in the middle. Germline loops: CDR1 SQVTM, CDR2 ANQGSEA. This sequence was found in a human donor with alopecia areata. J is TRBJ2-1 and V is TRBV29-1; D is uncertain. What was sequenced was NKG2D-low CD8+ T cells sorted from blood. The CDR3 sequence is CSVQTPGDEQFF. DNA for the CDR3: TGCAGCGTCCAGACCCCCGGCGATGAGCAGTTCTTC.